This T cell receptor beta chain was observed in a study of CD4 T cells in relation to SARS-CoV-2 and coronaviruses (dated by TCRdb to about 2021). As for the study more broadly: The ViraFEST assay cultured PBMCs with antigen for roughly 10 days, then sequenced TCR beta CDR3s to find antigen-specific clonal expansions. At the level of individual TCR clonotypes, the study evaluated whether memory CD4+ T cells crossreact between the spike proteins of SARS-CoV-2 and those of common cold coronaviruses. Using patient-derived lymphoblastoid cell lines, the shared crossreactive spike epitopes were mapped to their HLA restriction. The Adaptive Biotechnologies TCR-sequencing kit was used for samples from a few pre-COVID donors and for the naive versus memory experiments, whereas the other data were Illumina-based. A different TCR-beta assay, based on Illumina, was used to sequence expansion assays from other donors in the study. An HIV-1 Nef peptide pool or a culture without peptide was used as the negative reference condition.

Results the study describes overall, beyond this receptor: Small numbers of patients and of tested TCRs limited the study. Memory CD4+ clonotypes crossrecognizing SARS-CoV-2 and at least one common cold coronavirus spike were found in 60% to 75% of donors. Compared with monoreactive clones, crossreactive clones had significantly weaker SARS-CoV-2-driven expansion, a result consistent with antigenic imprinting. Because the crossreactivity analysis focused on spike protein, crossreactivity against other viral proteins was not assessed. Because no donor provided both pre-pandemic and post-infection samples, tracing the source of pre-existing responses was limited.

This clone was counted a few times. No antigen is known for it. No qualities accompany the bases; no much larger clone lies one base away. CD4+ T cells from unexposed donors were collected before the COVID-19 pandemic (2011-2018). After 10 days of culture, CD4+ T cells were isolated with the EasySep CD4+ T cell isolation kit. Unexposed donor CD4+ T cells were tested for reactivity to SARS-CoV-2 S and N and four common cold coronavirus spike pools, as cell number allowed. Each well held 1.5 million to 2.5 million PBMCs cultured in IMDM containing around 5% human AB serum and roughly 9.4 IU/ml IL-2. Half of the culture medium was replaced with fresh IL-2-containing medium on days 3 and 7. Triplicate replicate wells were generally used for each peptide culture condition. Leukapheresis product for the unexposed donors was bought commercially. PBMCs were isolated from leukapheresis product or whole blood by Ficoll-Paque PLUS gradient centrifugation. PBMCs were either cryopreserved at -140°C or used fresh in the expansion assay. The QIAamp Micro DNA Kit was used to extract genomic DNA from the CD4+ T cells.

At the junction V is shortened by 7 bases and J by 1 base; bases outside the gene matches: 10. The germline V gene specifies KGHDR as CDR1 and SFDVKD as CDR2. Reading from cysteine to phenylalanine, the CDR3 counts 17 amino acids. Of all the DNA, just the CDR3 is kept, 51 bases in frame from base 1. The method was the immunoSEQ multiplex PCR assay. The study's own analysis went as follows. During preprocessing, nonproductive sequences were discarded, as were any CDR3s that did not begin with C, did not end with F or W, or were shorter than 7 amino acids. The MANAFEST web app was used to call antigen-specific clonotypes on the basis of expansion compared with the reference and with other culture wells. A clone was considered positive if the clone showed significant expansion compared with the reference culture in 2 of 3 replicate wells at an FDR below 0.05. For a clone to be considered positive, significant expansion relative to all other tandem wells and an odds ratio above 5 were also required. Pairwise Levenshtein distance, computed with the stringdist R package after three terminal residues were trimmed from each end, was used as the measure of CDR3 homology. TCRdb holds this immuneACCESS table with in-frame rearrangements only. Some clones are missing; in checked studies, unresolved V genes explain under half, and the rest has no known cause. D and trimming come from the DNA, and the V and J calls and clone size come from that table. Present in this sample are approximately 19,000 clones, about 80% of which were seen just once. The leading ten clones occupy approximately 16% of the sample.

Input material: CD4+ T cells from PBMCs, cultured in vitro. The chain is made from TRBV24-1 and TRBJ2-2; 8 middle bases align to TRBD1. The clonotype originates from a human donor in good health. The CDR3: CATRESTGTGNTGELFF. The DNA sequence is given as TGTGCCACCAGGGAGTCTACCGGGACAGGGAACACCGGGGAGCTGTTTTTT.